This TCR beta chain comes out of a study of vaccination and CD4 T cells after COVID-19. Background on the study: Nasal swab PCR detected SARS-CoV-2 in convalescent patients; eight or nine had mild disease, one severe.

With 6 bases removed from V and 1 base from J, the gap between germline ends came to 9 bases. CDR1 MNHEY and CDR2 SMNVEV come from the germline V gene (reference sequence). This CDR3 is 13 amino acids long. TCRdb independently ran MiXCR on the PCR reads; one entry per CDR3 protein. This table holds some 22,000 distinct CDR3 sequences, 45% to 65% found once. This clonotype was obtained from a human donor who had recovered from COVID-19. The sample consisted of CD4+ T cells from blood, taken before SARS-CoV-2 vaccination. The chain is built from TRBV27 and TRBJ2-5, with D unresolved. CDR3 sequence (DNA): TGTGCCAGCAGCCAAGGTTTCCAAGAGACCCAGTACTTC. It is translated as CASSQGFQETQYF.